The 7 T cell receptor beta chains in this list originate from one sample, sequenced in a study of yellow fever vaccine responses in identical twins. TCRdb redid the calling of the RT-PCR reads with MiXCR, one entry per CDR3 protein. Altogether about 9,100 distinct CDR3 sequences are present, approximately 80% being singletons, with the ten largest covering 2.1%. Sequencing was performed on T cells from blood (PBMCs), unsorted or a sorted subset (not recorded which), taken before or after yellow fever vaccination (not recorded which). The receptors shown here come from a young woman who received the yellow fever vaccine.

The rearrangement joins TRBV29-1 to TRBJ2-2; the match to TRBD2 covers 7 bases. Germline V CDR1 and CDR2: SQVTM, ANQGSEA. J lost 0 bases, V lost 6 bases, and 7 bases had no gene match. The CDR3 is 15 residues long. The CDR3 sequence is CSVGIGRTNTGELFF. The DNA for the CDR3 is TGCAGCGTGGGGATCGGGAGGACGAACACCGGGGAGCTGTTTTTT.

The V and J genes are TRBV2 and TRBJ2-7; 8 bases are a match to TRBD1. The length of the CDR3 is 11 residues. From germline, CDR1 is SNHLY and CDR2 FYNNEI. This CDR3 reads CASTPDRAVHV. CDR3 nucleotide sequence: TGTGCCAGCACTCCGGACAGGGCGGTGCACGTC.

This clonotype turned up a few times. The chain has TRBV6-5 and TRBJ1-1, with D unclear. With 4 bases removed from V and 0 bases from J, the gap between germline ends came to 6 bases. The CDR3 contains 13 residues. Germline V gives CDR1 MNHEY, CDR2 SVGAGI. CDR3 residues: CASSFTVNTEAFF. DNA of the CDR3: TGTGCCAGCAGTTTTACTGTGAACACTGAAGCTTTCTTT.

The chain recombines TRBV11-1 with TRBJ1-2; D ambiguous. V lost 5 bases to trimming and J lost 2 bases, with 18 bases between them. CDR1 is SGHAT and CDR2 is FQDESV in the germline V gene (reference sequence). This CDR3 comprises 16 residues. The CDR3 nucleotides are TGTGCCAGCAGCCCCGGGTCCGGGTCTACCAACTATGGCTACACCTTC. Translating it yields CASSPGSGSTNYGYTF.

The chain joins TRBV18 to TRBJ2-2; a weak D match, TRBD2 (6 bases). This CDR3 contains 16 residues. Per germline, CDR1 KGHSH and CDR2 LQKENI. V was clipped by 3 bases and J by 2 bases, with 13 bases between them. The chain's CDR3 is CASSPRGTLNTGELFF. The CDR3 bases are TGTGCCAGCTCACCTCGTGGGACTCTCAACACCGGGGAGCTGTTTTTT. The full variable domain, completed using reference TRBV18 and TRBJ2-2, is NAGVMQNPRHLVRRRGQEARLRCSPMKGHSHVYWYRQLPEEGLKFMVYLQKENIIDESGMPKERFSAEFPKEGPSILRIQQVVRGDSAAYFCASSPRGTLNTGELFFGEGSRLTVL.

The chain combines TRBV20-1 with TRBJ2-3; D gene ambiguous. The germline V gene has CDR1 DFQATT and CDR2 SNEGSKA (reference sequence). Trimming left V 3 bases short and J 2 bases short, with 9 bases between. The CDR3 contains 13 residues. The DNA of the CDR3 is TGCAGTGCTAGCGTCTTGCTCACAGATACGCAGTATTTT. Translated: CSASVLLTDTQYF.

The rearrangement joins TRBV11-1 to TRBJ1-1, with TRBD1 identical over 7 bases. This CDR3 region has 13 residues. Per germline, CDR1 SGHAT and CDR2 FQDESV (reference sequence). V shed 5 bases and J 1 base; nucleotides not matched to a gene: 1. DNA of the CDR3: TGTGCCAGCAGCGGGACAGCGAACACTGAAGCTTTCTTT. It yields the protein CASSGTANTEAFF.